Given below is one TCR beta chain in context. Its antigen is currently unknown. Germline assignment: CDR1 MGHRA and CDR2 YSYEKL. The CDR3 has 14 amino acids. The V gene lost 1 base and the J gene lost 4 bases, with 11 bases spanning the gap. These data are taken from a study of cytomegalovirus exposure and HLA in healthy donors. PCR involved 60 Vbeta and 13 Jbeta primers. Clones were read by immunoSEQ multiplex PCR, and TCRdb kept only the in-frame ones, dropping some. The sample yields over 100,000 clones, 65% to 90% seen once. Study conclusions and caveats: An analysis was carried out at a later point. It showed that HLA-associated TCR beta chains were more clonally expanded than equally common non-associated chains.

This sequence joins TRBV4-1 and TRBJ2-7; the D is unclear. The TCR was taken from a woman in her 30s in good health and CMV-seronegative. Sequencing was carried out using PBMCs. CDR3 coding DNA: TGCGCCAGCAGCCAAGGGAGCAATGGGTACGAGCAGTACTTC. It translates to CASSQGSNGYEQYF.